In its sample, the clone carrying this T cell receptor beta chain was seen a few times. Its antigen remains unidentified. This record comes from a study of beta chain features in type 1 diabetes. Overall study context: Examination of sorted cells across all samples involved over 95 million cells. Study-level points and caveats: A moderate, significant TCRB CDR3 shortening appeared in type 1 diabetes across four CD4+ subsets. Naive, central memory and regulatory TCRB repertoires appeared more similar among patients than healthy donors. Insertions at VDJ junctions were less frequent in type 1 diabetes patients. These patients also deleted more nucleotides at the same junctions.

CDR1 is SGHTA, CDR2 FQGTGA, per germline. V lost 5 bases, J lost 6 bases, and 8 bases stayed unmatched. CDR3 length equals 15 residues. Expressed TCRB transcripts were sequenced because the isolated RNA had all been reverse transcribed beforehand. Using immunoSEQ multiplex PCR, the repertoire was profiled, and TCRdb retains in-frame clones only, with some absent. The repertoire has 40,000 to 65,000 clones, just under 65% of them found once; the top ten carry under 0.3%. This receptor was obtained from a woman aged 25-40 years with type 1 diabetes. The chain carries TRBV7-3 and TRBJ2-1, with TRBD1 identical over 9 bases. The specimen was stem cell memory CD4+ T cells from blood. CDR3 in DNA: TGTGCCAGCAGCCTACAGGGACAGGGATCCAATGAGCAGTTCTTC. This gives the protein CASSLQGQGSNEQFF.